This T cell receptor (beta chain) was identified in a study of shared clonotypes between healthy human individuals. CDR1 and CDR2 from the germline V gene are MNHNS and SASEGT. The CDR3 runs to 15 residues. V was pared by 1 base and J by 4 bases, with 12 bases between. Profiled with immunoSEQ multiplex PCR; TCRdb holds only in-frame clones, not every one. This sample has approximately 2.3 million clones; approximately 93% occur once, and the top ten carry 0.35% to 0.5%. The sample taken for sequencing was naive CD4+ T cells from PBMCs. The subset was: CD45RA+ positively selected. The chain recombines TRBV6-1 with TRBJ2-3; D possibly corresponds to TRBD1 (6 bases). The sequence was obtained from a man between 18 and 35 years old in good health. Some clones in this sample may be carry-over from other donors' samples. The CDR3 nucleotides are TGTGCCAGCAGTGAAGAGACAGGAGCCTCAGATACGCAGTATTTT. This translates into CASSEETGASDTQYF.